This is a list of T cell receptor beta chains from one sample in a study of T cells in Graves' hyperthyroidism and ophthalmopathy. TCRdb processed the multiplex PCR reads anew with MiXCR; each CDR3 protein has one entry. The table lists about 500,000 distinct CDR3 sequences, about 15% of them singletons. The specimen sequenced was blood. The receptors come from a woman aged 25 to 39 with Graves' ophthalmopathy. Each CDR3 is given with its conserved first and last residue. The order of the fields is D gene, clone size, V gene, J gene, CDR3 DNA, CDR3 protein. A D gene is named only where the DNA matches it firmly. Only some rows state a clone size, as once, few, many or a class for expanded clones.

>-|few|TRBV29-1|TRBJ1-1
TGCAGCGTTTCAAATGGACTCACGAACACTGAAGCTTTCTTT
CSVSNGLTNTEAFF
>-|-|TRBV28|TRBJ2-5
TGTGCCAGCAGTTTCGGATCTACGCAACTGGGAGAGACCCAGTACTTC
CASSFGSTQLGETQYF
>-|many|TRBV20-1|TRBJ2-3
TGCAGTGCTACCTTCACAGATACGCAGTATTTT
CSATFTDTQYF
>TRBD1|many|TRBV20-1|TRBJ1-1
TGCAGTGCTAGAGATCCGGGACAGATGAGCACTGAAGCTTTCTTT
CSARDPGQMSTEAFF
>-|-|TRBV20-1|TRBJ1-6
TGCAGTGCTACTCTTACGACTTCACCCCTCCACTTT
CSATLTTSPLHF
>-|-|TRBV20-1|TRBJ2-5
TGCAGTGCTAGAGACCCGCGGACCCCTCAAGAAAAAGAGACCCAGTACTTC
CSARDPRTPQEKETQYF
>TRBD2|many|TRBV10-2|TRBJ2-7
TGCGCCAGCAGTGAACTAGCGGGAGAGCAGTACTTC
CASSELAGEQYF
>-|many|TRBV2|TRBJ2-7
TGTGCCAGCACTATTACGGATACCTACGAGCAGTACTTC
CASTITDTYEQYF
>-|few|TRBV20-1|TRBJ1-1
TGCAGTCTCAAGGGGAACACTGAAGCTTTCTTT
CSLKGNTEAFF
>-|many|TRBV6-2/TRBV6-3|TRBJ2-7
TGTGCCAGCAGTTACTCGAGGACTACCTACGAGCAGTACTTC
CASSYSRTTYEQYF
>-|many|TRBV28|TRBJ2-7
TGTGCCAGCAGGGTTTCGAAAGGGTACGAGCAGTACTTC
CASRVSKGYEQYF
>-|few|TRBV19|TRBJ1-5
TGTGCCAGCACCCGACAGCATAGCAATCAGCCCCAGCATTTT
CASTRQHSNQPQHF
>-|many|TRBV27|TRBJ2-6
TGTGCCAGCAGTTGGGTGGGCTCTGGGGCCAACGTCCTGACTTTC
CASSWVGSGANVLTF
>-|few|TRBV6-5|TRBJ1-1
TGTGCCAGCAGTGACTCGAATCCAAGGAGTAAGAACAACGCTGAAGCTTTCTTT
CASSDSNPRSKNNAEAFF
>-|few|TRBV20-1|TRBJ2-1
TGCGCCGGGACTCCTTCCTACAATGAGCAGTTCTTC
CAGTPSYNEQFF
>-|few|TRBV19|TRBJ2-2
TGTGCCAGTAGCACAACGAACACCGGGGAGCTGTTTTTT
CASSTTNTGELFF
>TRBD2|many|TRBV27|TRBJ2-1
TGTGCCAGCAGTTCCGGGACTAGCGGGAGGCTAGTCAATGAGCAGTTCTTC
CASSSGTSGRLVNEQFF
>-|few|TRBV2|TRBJ2-1
TGTGCCAGCGGGTCAGGGGCGGACAATGAGCAGTTCTTC
CASGSGADNEQFF
>-|-|TRBV29-1|TRBJ2-5
TGCAGCGTTGAATCTTCGGGGGCCCAGTACTTC
CSVESSGAQYF
>-|few|TRBV7-3|TRBJ2-1
TGTGCCAGCAGCTCGACCCTCTCTGATGAGCAGTTCTTC
CASSSTLSDEQFF
>TRBD2|-|TRBV4-1|TRBJ2-5
TGCGCCAGCAGCCAATCGGGACTAGCGGATAACCAAGAGACCCAGTACTTC
CASSQSGLADNQETQYF
>-|many|TRBV5-6|TRBJ1-1
TGTGCCAGCAGCGGGCGGGGGCAAAACACTGAAGCTTTCTTT
CASSGRGQNTEAFF
>-|-|TRBV18|TRBJ2-7
TGTGCCAACTCTCCATCCCCCTACGAGCAGTACTTC
CANSPSPYEQYF
>-|-|TRBV27|TRBJ1-3
TGTGCCAGCAGTTTAACCGCGGGTAACTCTGGAAACACCATATATTTT
CASSLTAGNSGNTIYF
>-|few|TRBV7-9|TRBJ2-4
TGTGCCAGCAGCTCATATGACCGGCCGGGGTCCAAAAACATTCAGTACTTC
CASSSYDRPGSKNIQYF
>TRBD1|many|TRBV12-3/TRBV12-4|TRBJ1-2
TGTGCCAGCAGAGCAGGGGGAGGCTACACCTTC
CASRAGGGYTF